The 21 T cell receptor beta chains below were found in one sample sequenced in a study of blood T cell repertoires in COVID-19. The data were produced by immunoSEQ multiplex PCR, yet TCRdb's version contains in-frame clones alone and is incomplete. This table holds around 320,000 clones, 90% found once. What was sequenced was PBMCs or T cells enriched from blood (not recorded which). Receptors originate from a young woman who had been exposed to COVID-19.

The chain is built from TRBV9 and TRBJ2-5, with D perhaps matching TRBD2 (5 bases). V lost 0 bases and J lost 3, with 9 bases in between. The CDR3 totals 14 residues. Germline values: CDR1 SGDLS, CDR2 YYNGEE. The CDR3 here is CASSVEGGKETQYF. As DNA, the CDR3 is TGTGCCAGCAGCGTAGAAGGAGGTAAAGAGACCCAGTACTTC. The whole variable domain, filled in from reference TRBV9 and TRBJ2-5, reads DSGVTQTPKHLITATGQRVTLRCSPRSGDLSVYWYQQSLDQGLQFLIQYYNGEERAKGNILERFSAQQFPDLHSELNLSSLELGDSALYFCASSVEGGKETQYFGPGTRLLVL.

The chain recombines TRBV5-4 with TRBJ1-1, with 8 bases that match TRBD1. This CDR3 has 15 residues. J gave up 4 bases and V 1 base, and 6 bases lay outside the gene matches. Germline lookup yields CDR1 SGHNT and CDR2 YYREEE (reference sequence). CDR3 DNA: TGTGCCAGCAGCTTGTTGGACAGGGTGGGCACTGAAGCTTTCTTT. This sequence encodes CASSLLDRVGTEAFF. Looking up the rest from reference TRBV5-4 and TRBJ1-1 gives the full variable domain: ETGVTQSPTHLIKTRGQQVTLRCSSQSGHNTVSWYQQALGQGPQFIFQYYREEENGRGNFPPRFSGLQFPNYSSELNVNALELDDSALYLCASSLLDRVGTEAFFGQGTRLTVV.

This clone has only one observation. This chain connects TRBV9 to TRBJ2-1; 11 positions match TRBD2. The germline V gene has CDR1 SGDLS and CDR2 YYNGEE. This CDR3 contains 18 residues. V was clipped by 0 bases and J by 8 bases; unmatched bases: 13. CDR3 sequence: CASSVGTSGGGPGDEQFF. The CDR3 DNA sequence: TGTGCCAGCAGCGTAGGCACTAGCGGGGGCGGACCGGGGGATGAGCAGTTCTTC. The full variable domain, with the rest looked up from reference TRBV9 and TRBJ2-1, is DSGVTQTPKHLITATGQRVTLRCSPRSGDLSVYWYQQSLDQGLQFLIQYYNGEERAKGNILERFSAQQFPDLHSELNLSSLELGDSALYFCASSVGTSGGGPGDEQFFGPGTRLTVL.

The rearrangement links TRBV19 to TRBJ1-1, with a weak D call TRBD1 (5 bases). CDR3 size: 14 residues. Germline lookup yields CDR1 LNHDA and CDR2 SQIVND (reference sequence). With 6 bases removed from V and 0 bases from J, the gap between germline ends came to 11 bases. For the CDR3, the DNA is TGTGCCAGTAGGGAGGGGACGGTGAACACTGAAGCTTTCTTT. Its translation: CASREGTVNTEAFF.

The J gene is TRBJ2-3, the V gene TRBV6-2 or TRBV6-3; D perhaps matches TRBD2 (5 bases). This CDR3 region has 14 residues. Germline lookup yields CDR1 MNHEY and CDR2 SVGEGT. V was cut by 2 bases and J by 11 bases, with 17 bases left in between. CDR3 residues: CASSYHHGVVRQYF. In DNA form, the CDR3 reads TGTGCCAGCAGTTACCACCACGGGGTAGTGAGGCAGTATTTT.

DNA of the CDR3: TGTGCCAGCAGGCTCGGACAGCTTGGATCCCAAGAGACCCAGTACTTC. Its translation is CASRLGQLGSQETQYF. V and J are TRBV28 and TRBJ2-5; D is perhaps TRBD1 (6 bases). This CDR3 has 16 amino acids. Germline V gene data show CDR1 as MDHEN and CDR2 as SYDVKM. The V end lost 6 bases, the J end lost 1 base, and 18 bases lay between the germline ends.

V is TRBV13 and J is TRBJ2-4; maybe TRBD2 (5 bases). Deletions cut 4 bases from V and 1 base from J, with 11 bases between. The CDR3 runs 15 residues. Germline CDR1 is PRHDT and CDR2 is FYEKMQ (reference sequence). DNA of the CDR3: TGTGCCAGCAGCTCGCCGGAGGTGGCCAAAAACATTCAGTACTTC. Translated, it gives CASSSPEVAKNIQYF.

The chain combines TRBV7-2 with TRBJ1-2; 7 positions match TRBD1. Trimming removed 4 bases from V and 4 bases from J; junction bases left unmatched: 9. The CDR3 has 15 amino acids. Germline V gene lookup returns CDR1 SGHTA and CDR2 FQGNSA. The CDR3 DNA sequence: TGTGCCAGCAGCTCCAGACAGGGTACGGTCTATGGCTACACCTTC. Its translation: CASSSRQGTVYGYTF.

This clone was seen a handful of times. The V call is TRBV5-6, the J call TRBJ1-2; possibly TRBD1 for D (6 bases). Trimming pared 3 bases from V and 8 bases from J, leaving 14 bases between. This CDR3 is built from 13 residues. Germline V CDR1 and CDR2: SGHDT, YYEEEE. The CDR3 bases are TGTGCCAGCAGCTCGGGGGGGGCCGGGGGCTACACCTTC. It yields the protein CASSSGGAGGYTF.

The chain uses TRBV30 and TRBJ1-4, with 12 nucleotides matching TRBD1. CDR1 is GTSNPN, CDR2 SVGIG, per germline (reference sequence). V shed 3 bases, J shed 10 bases, and the junction held 6 bases outside the gene matches. The CDR3 totals 14 residues. In DNA, the CDR3 is TGTGCCTGGAGCTTGGGACAGGGGGCGGGAAAACTGTTTTTT. It is translated as CAWSLGQGAGKLFF.

The V gene is TRBV6-2 or TRBV6-3, the J gene TRBJ2-1, with TRBD2 identical over 10 bases. J was trimmed by 7 bases and V by 3 bases; bases with no gene match: 3. The length of the CDR3 is 14 residues. From germline, CDR1 is MNHEY and CDR2 SVGEGT. CDR3 residues: CASSYLAGENEQFF. CDR3 bases: TGTGCCAGCAGTTATCTAGCGGGGGAGAATGAGCAGTTCTTC.

A single count supports this clone. This chain connects TRBV9 to TRBJ2-2; TRBD2 matches 9 bases. This CDR3 has 17 residues. V trimming: 3 bases; J trimming: 6 bases; junction bases outside the gene matches: 12. Germline CDR1 reads SGDLS; CDR2 reads YYNGEE. The CDR3: CASSASRRGGPAGELFF. For the CDR3, the DNA is TGTGCCAGCAGCGCCTCCAGGCGGGGGGGGCCTGCCGGGGAGCTGTTTTTT.

The V and J genes are TRBV19 and TRBJ2-7; TRBD1 matches at 10 bases. Germline loops: CDR1 LNHDA, CDR2 SQIVND (reference sequence). The J segment lost 5 bases and the V segment lost 5 bases, leaving 6 bases of the junction unmatched. The CDR3 is made up of 14 amino acids. The CDR3 spells CASSFRDRGHEQYF. CDR3 in DNA: TGTGCCAGTAGTTTCCGGGACAGGGGCCACGAGCAGTACTTC.

In nucleotides, the CDR3 is TGCGCCAGCAGCCAAGGGACAGGGCGGACCAAAAACATTCAGTACTTC. It encodes CASSQGTGRTKNIQYF. The J gene is TRBJ2-4, the V gene TRBV4-3, with 8 nucleotides matching TRBD1. The CDR3 has 16 residues. With V trimmed by 1 base and J by 2 bases, 4 bases remained unmatched. Looked up from germline, CDR1 is LGHNA and CDR2 is YSLEER.

This clone has a handful of counts. The chain joins TRBV2 to TRBJ1-5; TRBD1 matches at 8 bases. Germline V lookup: CDR1 SNHLY, CDR2 FYNNEI. The length of the CDR3 is 16 residues. Germline trimming cut 5 bases from V and 4 bases from J; bases unmatched to any gene: 10. DNA of the CDR3: TGTGCCAGCAGTTACACACAGGGGGGGAAGAATCAGCCCCAGCATTTT. Translating gives CASSYTQGGKNQPQHF.

The J gene is TRBJ1-1, the V gene TRBV30; D may be TRBD1 (6 bases). The germline V gene encodes CDR1 GTSNPN and CDR2 SVGIG (reference sequence). Trimming took off 3 bases at V and 0 bases at J, with 17 bases between the two ends. The CDR3 has 16 amino acids. CDR3 nucleotides: TGTGCCTGGAGCGAAGACAGGTCCGGGTTGAACACTGAAGCTTTCTTT. Translated, it gives CAWSEDRSGLNTEAFF.

J is TRBJ1-6 and V is TRBV3-1 (or the pseudogene TRBV3-2); the match to TRBD1 covers 7 bases. The CDR3 is 16 amino acids. The germline V gene encodes CDR1 LGHDT and CDR2 YNNKEL (reference sequence). The V and J ends lost 4 bases and 6 bases, in that order; junction bases with no gene match: 9. The CDR3 DNA reads TGTGCCAGCAGCCGGAGGACAGGCTGGCGTAATTCACCCCTCCACTTT. Translated: CASSRRTGWRNSPLHF.

The chain couples TRBV11-1 to TRBJ1-2; D possibly corresponds to TRBD1 (5 bases). Trimming left V 6 bases short and J 8 bases short, with 13 bases between. Germline CDR1 is SGHAT and CDR2 is FQDESV (reference sequence). The CDR3 consists of 12 residues. The CDR3 region is CASSQAGSGYTF. CDR3 sequence (DNA): TGTGCCAGCAGTCAAGCAGGGTCGGGCTACACCTTC. Using reference TRBV11-1 and TRBJ1-2 for the parts outside the CDR3, the full variable domain is EAEVAQSPRYKITEKSQAVAFWCDPISGHATLYWYRQILGQGPELLVQFQDESVVDDSQLPKDRFSAERLKGVDSTLKIQPAELGDSAMYLCASSQAGSGYTFGSGTRLTVV.

The rearrangement uses TRBV5-4 and TRBJ1-6, with D possibly being TRBD1 (5 bases). CDR1 is SGHNT and CDR2 is YYREEE in the germline V gene (reference sequence). The germline V and J ends were trimmed by 4 bases and 10 bases, with 18 bases remaining between them. This CDR3 has 15 residues. CDR3 amino acids: CASSHHGGGRSPLHF. The CDR3 nucleotides are TGTGCCAGCAGCCACCATGGGGGAGGCCGCTCACCCCTCCACTTT.

The rearrangement links TRBV10-3 to TRBJ2-7; 10 nucleotides agree with TRBD1. The trim removed 4 bases at V and 5 bases at J, leaving 8 bases unmatched. Germline V gives CDR1 ENHRY, CDR2 SYGVKD. The CDR3 sequence is 15 residues long. The CDR3 is CAISGTGGIGNEQYF. The CDR3 DNA follows: TGTGCCATCAGTGGGACAGGGGGGATCGGGAACGAGCAGTACTTC.

This chain joins TRBV6-4 and TRBJ1-1; D uncertain. Trimming removed 2 bases from V and 1 base from J, with 8 bases in between. CDR1 and CDR2 (germline): MRHNA, SNTAGT. CDR3 length: 14 residues. CDR3 bases: TGTGCCAGCAGTGACGAGGGCGGGAACACTGAAGCTTTCTTT. This codes for CASSDEGGNTEAFF.